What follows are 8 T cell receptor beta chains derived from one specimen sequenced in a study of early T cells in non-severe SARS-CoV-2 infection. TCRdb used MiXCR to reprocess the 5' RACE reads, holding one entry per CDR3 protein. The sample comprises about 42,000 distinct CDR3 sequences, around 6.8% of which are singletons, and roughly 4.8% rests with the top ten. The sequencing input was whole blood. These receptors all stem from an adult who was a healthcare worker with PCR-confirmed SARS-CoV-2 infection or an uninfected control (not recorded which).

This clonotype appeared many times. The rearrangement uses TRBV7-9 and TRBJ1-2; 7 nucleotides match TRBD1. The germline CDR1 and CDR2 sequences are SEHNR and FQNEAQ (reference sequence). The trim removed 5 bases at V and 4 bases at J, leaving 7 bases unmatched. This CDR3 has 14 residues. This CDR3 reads CASSPPGQLYGYTF. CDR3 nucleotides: TGTGCCAGCAGCCCGCCGGGACAGCTCTATGGCTACACCTTC.

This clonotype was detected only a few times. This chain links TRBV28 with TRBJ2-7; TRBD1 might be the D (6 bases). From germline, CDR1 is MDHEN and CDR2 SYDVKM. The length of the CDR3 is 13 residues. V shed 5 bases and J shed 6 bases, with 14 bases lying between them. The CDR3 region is CASSLTGKGEQYF. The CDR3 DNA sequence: TGTGCCAGCAGTCTAACAGGGAAGGGCGAGCAGTACTTC.

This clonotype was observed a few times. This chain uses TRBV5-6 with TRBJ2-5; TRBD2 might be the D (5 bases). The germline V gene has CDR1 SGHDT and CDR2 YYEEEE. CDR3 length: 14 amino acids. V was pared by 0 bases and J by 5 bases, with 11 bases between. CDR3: CASSLVPGEETQYF. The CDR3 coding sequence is TGTGCCAGCAGCTTGGTTCCCGGGGAGGAGACCCAGTACTTC.

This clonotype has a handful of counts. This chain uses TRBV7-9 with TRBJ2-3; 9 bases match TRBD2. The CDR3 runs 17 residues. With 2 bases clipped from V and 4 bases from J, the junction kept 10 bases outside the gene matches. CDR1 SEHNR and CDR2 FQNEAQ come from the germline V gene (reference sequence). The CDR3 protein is CASSLRRASGVADTQYF. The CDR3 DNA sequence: TGTGCCAGCAGCTTAAGGAGGGCTAGCGGGGTTGCAGATACGCAGTATTTT.

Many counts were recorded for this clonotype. CDR3 sequence: CASLNRYTEAFF. Written as DNA, the CDR3 is TGTGCCAGCCTCAACAGATACACTGAAGCTTTCTTT. The rearrangement joins TRBV18 to TRBJ1-1; D not certain. V gave up 8 bases and J gave up 3 bases, with 10 bases separating them. The germline CDR1 and CDR2 sequences are KGHSH and LQKENI. The CDR3 has 12 residues.

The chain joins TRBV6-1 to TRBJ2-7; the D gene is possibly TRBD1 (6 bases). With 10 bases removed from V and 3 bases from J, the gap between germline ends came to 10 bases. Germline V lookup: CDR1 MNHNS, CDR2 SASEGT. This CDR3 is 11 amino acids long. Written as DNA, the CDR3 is TGTGCCAACGGACAGTACTACGAGCAGTACTTC. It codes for CANGQYYEQYF.

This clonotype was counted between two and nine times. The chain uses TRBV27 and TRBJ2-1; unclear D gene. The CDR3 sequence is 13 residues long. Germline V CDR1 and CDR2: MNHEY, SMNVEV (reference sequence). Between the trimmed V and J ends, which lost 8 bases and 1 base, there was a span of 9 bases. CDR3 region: CASAARSYNEQFF. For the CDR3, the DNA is TGTGCCAGCGCCGCCCGGTCCTACAATGAGCAGTTCTTC.

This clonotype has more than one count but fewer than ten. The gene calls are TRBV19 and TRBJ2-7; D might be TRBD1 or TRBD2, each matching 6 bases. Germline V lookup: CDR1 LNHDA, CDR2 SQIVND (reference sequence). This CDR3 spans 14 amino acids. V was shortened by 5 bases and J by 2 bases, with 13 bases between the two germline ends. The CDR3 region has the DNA TGTGCCAGTAGTCGTCCGGGGGCAGCCTACGAGCAGTACTTC. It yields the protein CASSRPGAAYEQYF.